These 17 T cell receptor beta chains were sequenced from one sample in a study of blood T cell repertoires in COVID-19 (dated by TCRdb to the early 2020s). Library preparation was by the immunoSEQ multiplex PCR assay. TCRdb obtained this table from immuneACCESS and retained in-frame rearrangements with V and J assigned. These tables miss some clones; where compared with another copy, unresolved V genes account for less than half of the shortfall, and the remainder is unexplained. This sample lists a few hundred thousand clones; more than 85% were detected once. Approximately 18% of the sample is in the top ten clones. Sample: PBMCs or T cells enriched from blood (not recorded which). The source is a woman aged 30 to 39 who had recovered from COVID-19.

V usage is TRBV6-2 or TRBV6-3 and J usage is TRBJ1-4, with a tentative D call TRBD1 (6 bases). Trimming took off 2 bases at V and 8 bases at J, with 12 bases between the two ends. The CDR3 is 14 amino acids. From germline, CDR1 is MNHEY and CDR2 SVGEGT. In DNA form, the CDR3 reads TGTGCCAGCAGTTACGCGGTGGGGGCGGAAAAACTGTTTTTT. It encodes CASSYAVGAEKLFF.

This clone showed up just a few times. This chain connects TRBV7-9 to TRBJ1-3; D not resolved. Per the germline V gene, CDR1 is SEHNR and CDR2 is FQNEAQ (reference sequence). CDR3 length equals 12 residues. The ends were cut back, 4 bases at V and 4 bases at J, with 5 bases in the middle. The CDR3 sequence: CASSSVGNTIYF. Written as DNA, the CDR3 is TGTGCCAGCAGCTCGGTCGGAAACACCATATATTTT.

This chain joins TRBV12-3 or TRBV12-4 and TRBJ1-3, with 7 bases that match TRBD1. The CDR3 is made up of 12 amino acids. V lost 5 bases and J lost 7; bases outside the gene matches: 2. The CDR3 DNA sequence: TGTGCCAGCAGTCGACAGGGTAACACCATATATTTT. Encoded protein: CASSRQGNTIYF.

This rearrangement joins TRBV27 to TRBJ2-7; D perhaps matches TRBD2 (6 bases). Germline V CDR1 and CDR2: MNHEY, SMNVEV (reference sequence). V was trimmed by 6 bases and J by 2 bases, leaving 20 bases between them. CDR3 size: 16 residues. CDR3 amino acids: CASSDDTGLATYEQYF. DNA for the CDR3: TGTGCCAGCAGCGACGACACGGGACTGGCGACCTACGAGCAGTACTTC.

This chain joins TRBV18 and TRBJ2-2; unclear D gene. The germline V and J ends were trimmed by 5 bases and 7 bases, with 8 bases remaining between them. Germline V gene sequence: CDR1 KGHSH, CDR2 LQKENI. CDR3 length: 12 amino acids. The CDR3: CASSKAIGELFF. The CDR3 DNA sequence: TGTGCCAGCTCAAAAGCAATCGGGGAGCTGTTTTTT. The variable domain in full, completed from reference TRBV18 and TRBJ2-2, reads NAGVMQNPRHLVRRRGQEARLRCSPMKGHSHVYWYRQLPEEGLKFMVYLQKENIIDESGMPKERFSAEFPKEGPSILRIQQVVRGDSAAYFCASSKAIGELFFGEGSRLTVL.

V usage is TRBV10-3 and J usage is TRBJ1-2, with 11 bases that match TRBD1. The CDR3 consists of 14 residues. The V gene end was trimmed by 6 bases and the J gene end by 2 bases; junction bases not matched to a gene: 2. Germline CDR1 is ENHRY and CDR2 is SYGVKD. The CDR3 coding sequence is TGTGCCATCAGAGGACAGGGGGCCAACTATGGCTACACCTTC. This sequence encodes CAIRGQGANYGYTF.

The chain joins TRBV7-9 to TRBJ1-2; D not resolved. The V end lost 6 bases, the J end lost 4 bases, and 12 bases lay between the germline ends. This CDR3 is 13 amino acids long. Germline lookup yields CDR1 SEHNR and CDR2 FQNEAQ (reference sequence). The CDR3 coding sequence is TGTGCCAGCAGAGTAGCCGGTGGCTATGGCTACACCTTC. It encodes CASRVAGGYGYTF.

The genes are TRBV6-5 and TRBJ2-1; D might be TRBD1 (6 bases). Germline V gene sequence: CDR1 MNHEY, CDR2 SVGAGI. The length of the CDR3 is 13 residues. V was pared by 5 bases and J by 6 bases, with 11 bases between. The CDR3 DNA is TGTGCCAGCAGTATGGACAGCCTCAATGAGCAGTTCTTC. It is translated as CASSMDSLNEQFF.

This clone was detected only once. The chain combines TRBV6-5 with TRBJ1-4; D is perhaps TRBD1 (6 bases). The germline V and J ends were trimmed by 2 bases and 8 bases, with 9 bases remaining between them. This CDR3 is built from 13 residues. Germline values: CDR1 MNHEY, CDR2 SVGAGI. The CDR3 region has the DNA TGTGCCAGCAGTTACAGGGACAAGGAAAAACTGTTTTTT. This gives the protein CASSYRDKEKLFF.

CDR3: CASSLAGGVWDTEAFF. DNA of the CDR3: TGTGCCAGCAGCTTAGCGGGCGGGGTATGGGACACTGAAGCTTTCTTT. The rearrangement uses TRBV7-2 and TRBJ1-1; D remains ambiguous. Trimming removed 0 bases at V and 3 bases at J, with 14 bases between. Germline CDR1 reads SGHTA; CDR2 reads FQGNSA. This CDR3 is 16 amino acids long.

This clone has only a few counts. The chain combines TRBV7-2 with TRBJ1-4; D is unclear. V was pared by 8 bases and J by 0 bases, with 13 bases between. Germline values: CDR1 SGHTA, CDR2 FQGNSA. The CDR3 loop spans 15 amino acids. The CDR3 DNA reads TGTGCCAGCTCCCTCAACATTGCAACTAATGAAAAACTGTTTTTT. It codes for CASSLNIATNEKLFF.

The rearrangement links TRBV7-2 to TRBJ2-2; TRBD2 matches 7 bases. V gave up 5 bases and J gave up 7 bases; unmatched junction bases: 19. Germline lookup yields CDR1 SGHTA and CDR2 FQGNSA. This CDR3 region has 18 residues. The CDR3 is CASSPRLKAAGAGGELFF. In DNA form, the CDR3 reads TGTGCCAGCAGCCCGAGACTCAAAGCGGCGGGAGCGGGCGGGGAGCTGTTTTTT. The entire variable domain, with the rest obtained from reference TRBV7-2 and TRBJ2-2, is as follows: GAGVSQSPSNKVTEKGKDVELRCDPISGHTALYWYRQSLGQGLEFLIYFQGNSAPDKSGLPSDRFSAERTGGSVSTLTIQRTQQEDSAVYLCASSPRLKAAGAGGELFFGEGSRLTVL.

The rearrangement joins TRBV18 to TRBJ2-3, with no clear D. Germline CDR1 reads KGHSH; CDR2 reads LQKENI. This CDR3 is 15 amino acids long. Trimming shortened V by 0 bases and J by 2 bases, and 9 bases separated the two germline ends. The CDR3 loop is CASSPPARATDTQYF. For the CDR3, the DNA is TGTGCCAGCTCACCACCAGCCCGAGCCACAGATACGCAGTATTTT.

The chain is built from TRBV20-1 and TRBJ2-7, with D possibly being TRBD2 (6 bases). The CDR3 loop spans 14 amino acids. Germline CDR1 is DFQATT and CDR2 is SNEGSKA (reference sequence). With 3 bases removed from V and 9 bases from J, the gap between germline ends came to 21 bases. This chain's CDR3 is CSASLGGTATRQYF. In DNA form, the CDR3 reads TGCAGTGCTAGTCTGGGCGGGACGGCTACGAGGCAGTACTTC.

CDR3 protein: CASSLGDRGTEAFF. The CDR3 bases are TGTGCCAGCAGCTTAGGGGACAGGGGCACTGAAGCTTTCTTT. V usage is TRBV11-2 and J usage is TRBJ1-1, with 10 bases that match TRBD1. V lost 1 base and J lost 4; bases outside the gene matches: 0. Looked up from germline, CDR1 is SGHAT and CDR2 is FQNNGV. CDR3 size: 14 residues.

The rearrangement links TRBV10-3 to TRBJ2-5; the match to TRBD2 covers 9 bases. The CDR3 contains 13 residues. Per the germline V gene, CDR1 is ENHRY and CDR2 is SYGVKD. Unmatched junction bases numbered 9, after V lost 11 bases and J lost 5 bases. This chain's CDR3 is CACGGRAAETQYF. The CDR3 DNA is TGTGCCTGTGGCGGGAGGGCAGCTGAGACCCAGTACTTC.

The V call is TRBV7-8, the J call TRBJ2-7; TRBD1 or TRBD2 may be the D gene (5 bases each). The CDR3 contains 11 residues. Germline V gene data show CDR1 as SGHVS and CDR2 as FQNEAQ. Trimming shortened V by 5 bases and J by 6 bases, and 8 bases separated the two germline ends. The CDR3 here is CASSRGLEQYF. The CDR3 bases are TGTGCCAGCAGCCGGGGCCTCGAGCAGTACTTC.